This T cell receptor beta chain was sequenced during a study of early T cells in non-severe SARS-CoV-2 infection. Unique molecular identifiers were added to individual cDNA molecules. TCRdb reprocessed the 5' RACE reads via MiXCR and lists one record per CDR3 protein. Of tens of thousands of distinct CDR3 sequences in the sample, 15% were seen once. CDR3 size: 16 residues. Per the germline V gene, CDR1 is SGHAT and CDR2 is FQNNGV. The trim removed 3 bases at V and 5 bases at J, leaving 9 bases unmatched. J is TRBJ1-4 and V is TRBV11-2; 7 bases map to TRBD1. The sequenced material came from whole blood. The source of this sequence is an adult who was a healthcare worker with PCR-confirmed SARS-CoV-2 infection or an uninfected control (not recorded which). The CDR3 region is CASSFRGQTPNEKLFF. As DNA, the CDR3 is TGTGCCAGCAGCTTTAGGGGACAGACTCCGAATGAAAAACTGTTTTTT.